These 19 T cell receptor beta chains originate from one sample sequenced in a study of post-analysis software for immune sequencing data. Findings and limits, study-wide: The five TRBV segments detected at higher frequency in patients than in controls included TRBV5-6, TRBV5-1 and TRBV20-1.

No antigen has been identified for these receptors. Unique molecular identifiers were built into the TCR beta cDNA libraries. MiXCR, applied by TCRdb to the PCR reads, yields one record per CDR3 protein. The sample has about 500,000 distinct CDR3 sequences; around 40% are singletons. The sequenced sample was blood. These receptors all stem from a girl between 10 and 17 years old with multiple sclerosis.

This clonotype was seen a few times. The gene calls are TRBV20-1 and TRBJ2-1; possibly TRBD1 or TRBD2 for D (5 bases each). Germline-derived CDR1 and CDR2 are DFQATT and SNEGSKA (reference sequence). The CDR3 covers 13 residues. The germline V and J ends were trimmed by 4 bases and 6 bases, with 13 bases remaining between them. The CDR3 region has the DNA TGCAGTGCTACCCCCGGGGCCGGCAATGAGCAGTTCTTC. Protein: CSATPGAGNEQFF.

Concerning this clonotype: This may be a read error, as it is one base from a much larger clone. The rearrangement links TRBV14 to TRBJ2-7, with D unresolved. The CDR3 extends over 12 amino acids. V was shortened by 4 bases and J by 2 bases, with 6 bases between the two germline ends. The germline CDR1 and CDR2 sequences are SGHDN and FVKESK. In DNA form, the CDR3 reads TGTGCCAGCAGCCCCCGCCCCTACGAGCAGTACTTC. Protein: CASSPRPYEQYF.

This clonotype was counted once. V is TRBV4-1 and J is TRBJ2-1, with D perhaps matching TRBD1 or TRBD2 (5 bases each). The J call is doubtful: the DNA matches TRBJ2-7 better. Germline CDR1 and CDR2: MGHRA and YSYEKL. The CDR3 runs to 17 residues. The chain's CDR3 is CASSQGVGASSYNEQYF. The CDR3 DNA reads TGCGCCAGCAGCCAGGGGGTCGGGGCGAGCTCCTACAATGAGCAGTACTTC.

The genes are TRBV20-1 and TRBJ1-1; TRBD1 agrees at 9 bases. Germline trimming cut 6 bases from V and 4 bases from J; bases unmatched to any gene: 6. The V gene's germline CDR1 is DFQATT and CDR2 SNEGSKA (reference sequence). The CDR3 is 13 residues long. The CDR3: CSAPTGGFTEAFF. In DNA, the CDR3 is TGCAGTGCACCCACAGGGGGCTTCACTGAAGCTTTCTTT.

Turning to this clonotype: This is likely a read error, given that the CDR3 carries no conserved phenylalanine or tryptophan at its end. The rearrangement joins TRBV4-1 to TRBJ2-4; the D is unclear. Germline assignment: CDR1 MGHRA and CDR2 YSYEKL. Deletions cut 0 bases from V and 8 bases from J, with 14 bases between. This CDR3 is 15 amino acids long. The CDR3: CASSQDPGTTDIQYL. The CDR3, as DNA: TGCGCCAGCAGCCAAGACCCTGGTACGACGGACATTCAGTACCTC.

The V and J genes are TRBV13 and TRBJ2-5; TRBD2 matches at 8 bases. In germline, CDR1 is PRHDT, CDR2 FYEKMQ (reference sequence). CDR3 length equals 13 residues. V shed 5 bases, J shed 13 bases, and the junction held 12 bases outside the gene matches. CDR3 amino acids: CASSPHSGNERYF. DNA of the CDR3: TGTGCCAGCAGCCCCCATAGCGGGAATGAGCGGTACTTC.

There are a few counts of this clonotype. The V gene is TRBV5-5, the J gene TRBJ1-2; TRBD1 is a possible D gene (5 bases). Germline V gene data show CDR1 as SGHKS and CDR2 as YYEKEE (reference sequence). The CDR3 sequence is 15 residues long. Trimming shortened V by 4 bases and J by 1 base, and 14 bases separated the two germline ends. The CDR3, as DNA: TGTGCCAGCAGCCTGGGGGACTCTTTTAACTATGGCTACACCTTC. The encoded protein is CASSLGDSFNYGYTF.

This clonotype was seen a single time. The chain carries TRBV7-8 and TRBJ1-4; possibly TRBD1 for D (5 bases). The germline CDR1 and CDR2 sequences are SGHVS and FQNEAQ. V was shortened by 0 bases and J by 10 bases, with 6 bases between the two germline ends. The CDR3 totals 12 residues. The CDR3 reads CASSLAGGKLFF. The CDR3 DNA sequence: TGTGCCAGCAGCTTAGCGGGGGGAAAACTGTTTTTT. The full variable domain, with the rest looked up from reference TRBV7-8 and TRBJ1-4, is GAGVSQSPRYKVAKRGQDVALRCDPISGHVSLFWYQQALGQGPEFLTYFQNEAQLDKSGLPSDRFFAERPEGSVSTLKIQRTQQEDSAVYLCASSLAGGKLFFGSGTQLSVL.

CDR3 loop: CASSSRTSGRADETQYF. In nucleotides, the CDR3 is TGTGCCAGCAGTTCCAGGACTAGCGGGAGGGCCGATGAGACCCAGTACTTC. The chain carries TRBV27 and TRBJ2-5; TRBD2 aligns across 15 bases. The CDR3 has 17 residues. CDR1 and CDR2 (germline): MNHEY, SMNVEV (reference sequence). V shed 4 bases, J shed 5 bases, and the junction held 8 bases outside the gene matches.

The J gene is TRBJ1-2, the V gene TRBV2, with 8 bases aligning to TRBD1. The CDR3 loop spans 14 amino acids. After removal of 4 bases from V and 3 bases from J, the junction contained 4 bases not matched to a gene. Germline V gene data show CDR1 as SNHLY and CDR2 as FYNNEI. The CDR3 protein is CASSGQGSHYGYTF. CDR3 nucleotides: TGTGCCAGCAGTGGACAGGGGTCCCACTATGGCTACACCTTC.

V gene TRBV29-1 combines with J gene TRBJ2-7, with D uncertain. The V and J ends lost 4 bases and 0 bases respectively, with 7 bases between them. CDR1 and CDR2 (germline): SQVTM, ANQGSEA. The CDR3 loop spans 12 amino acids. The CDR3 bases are TGCAGCGTTGCTGAAAACTCCTACGAGCAGTACTTC. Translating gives CSVAENSYEQYF.

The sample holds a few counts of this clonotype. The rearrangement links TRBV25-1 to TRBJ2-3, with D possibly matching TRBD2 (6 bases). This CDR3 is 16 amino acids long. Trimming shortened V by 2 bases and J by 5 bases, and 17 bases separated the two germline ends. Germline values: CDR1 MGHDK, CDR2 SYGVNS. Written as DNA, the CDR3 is TGTGCCAGCAGTGAAATAGGGACTCGAGTGCAAGATACGCAGTATTTT. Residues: CASSEIGTRVQDTQYF.

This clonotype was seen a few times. The CDR3 loop reads CASSTWGTDYGYTF. The CDR3 DNA reads as TGTGCCAGCAGCACCTGGGGGACGGACTATGGCTACACCTTC. This sequence joins TRBV5-6 and TRBJ1-2; TRBD1 might be the D (5 bases). Germline lookup yields CDR1 SGHDT and CDR2 YYEEEE. Trimming cost V 4 bases and J 3 bases, with 13 bases left between them. The CDR3 is 14 residues long.

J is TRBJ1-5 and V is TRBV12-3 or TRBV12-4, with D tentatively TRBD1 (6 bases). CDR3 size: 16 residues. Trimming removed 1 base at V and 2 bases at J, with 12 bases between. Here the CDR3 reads CASSLGTVVGNQPQHF. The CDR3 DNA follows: TGTGCCAGCAGTTTAGGGACAGTGGTGGGCAATCAGCCCCAGCATTTT.

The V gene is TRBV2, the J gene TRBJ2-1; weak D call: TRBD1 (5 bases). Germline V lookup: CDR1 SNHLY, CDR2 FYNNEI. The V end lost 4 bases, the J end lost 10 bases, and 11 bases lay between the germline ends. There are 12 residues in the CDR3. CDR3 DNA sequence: TGTGCCAGCAGTGTCCATCAGGGCGAGCAGTTCTTC. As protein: CASSVHQGEQFF.

CDR3 sequence: CASSLASRGIRTDTQYF. CDR3 in DNA: TGTGCCAGCAGTTTAGCCTCAAGGGGGATAAGGACAGATACGCAGTATTTT. The chain is built from TRBV27 and TRBJ2-3; D possibly corresponds to TRBD1 (6 bases). V gave up 2 bases and J gave up 3 bases, with 18 bases separating them. The CDR3 sequence is 17 residues long. From germline, CDR1 is MNHEY and CDR2 SMNVEV (reference sequence).

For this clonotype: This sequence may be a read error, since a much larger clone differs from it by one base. The CDR3 coding sequence is TGTGCCGGCAGCCAAGGCGTTGCGGGAGATCCCTACAATGAGCAGTTCTTC. This encodes CAGSQGVAGDPYNEQFF. The chain couples TRBV4-2 to TRBJ2-1, with 7 positions matching TRBD2. The CDR3 contains 17 residues. Germline-derived CDR1 and CDR2 are LGHNA and YNFKEQ.

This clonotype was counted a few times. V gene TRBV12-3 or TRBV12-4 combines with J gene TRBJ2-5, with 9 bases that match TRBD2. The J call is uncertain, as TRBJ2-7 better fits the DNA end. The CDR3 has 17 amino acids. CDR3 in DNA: TGTGCCATCGTCGAAGTAGGGGCGGGAGGGCCTAAGGACGAGCAGTACTTC. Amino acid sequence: CAIVEVGAGGPKDEQYF.

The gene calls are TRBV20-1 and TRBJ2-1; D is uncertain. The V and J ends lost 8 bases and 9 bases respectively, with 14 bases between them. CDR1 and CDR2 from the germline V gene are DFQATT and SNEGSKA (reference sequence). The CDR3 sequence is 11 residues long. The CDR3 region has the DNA TGCAGTTCCCCTAAGGTCAGTGAGCAGTTCTTC. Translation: CSSPKVSEQFF.